This T cell receptor beta chain was sequenced in a study of technical replicates of blood from a handful of donors (dated by TCRdb to 2017 to 2019). Library prep was done by the immunoSEQ multiplex PCR assay. TCRdb carries this immuneACCESS record with in-frame sequences only. Its versions omit some clonotypes, under half of them owing to an unresolved V gene in the studies checked, with the rest unexplained. Counted in this sample were around 50,000 clones; 90% to 96% of them appeared once. The ten most abundant clones make up about 0.37% of the sample. Ends trimmed: V by 0 bases, J by 11 bases; bases unmatched to a gene: 6. The CDR3 contains 13 residues, cysteine and phenylalanine counted. CDR3 DNA is the only sequence kept; it has 39 bases, read in frame from the first base. The germline V gene provides CDR1 LGHNA and CDR2 YNFKEQ. As concerns this clone: Its antigen is still unknown. Per-base quality was not reported, and no clone a single base away is much larger than it.

Sequencing input: T cells isolated from PBMCs. This TCR was sampled from a human donor in good health. The sequence joins TRBV4-2 to TRBJ1-1; 7 central bases correspond to TRBD1. DNA sequence: TGTGCCAGCAGCCAAGATAGGGGGCTCCCTGCTTTCTTT. Translation gives CASSQDRGLPAFF.